This T cell receptor beta chain stems from a study of shared clonotypes between healthy human individuals. Germline CDR1 and CDR2: SGHNT and YYREEE (reference sequence). This CDR3 is 14 amino acids long. V dropped 2 bases and J dropped 1 base, with 9 bases sitting between them. Donors included only healthy HIV-negative adults lacking recent acute infections or vaccinations. Some clones are missing from TCRdb's copy, which holds only in-frame ones; the method was immunoSEQ multiplex PCR. The profile shows around 2.3 million clones, 90% to 96% of them singletons. Study outcomes and limitations: Larger richness was generally estimated for naive than memory subsets.

About this clone itself: Its antigen is not known.

Sequenced input: naive CD4+ T cells sorted from blood. The sample's subset: CD45RA+ positively selected. The chain combines TRBV5-4 with TRBJ1-1; D unclear. This sequence originates from a man aged 18 to 35 in good health. The CDR3 bases are TGTGCCAGCAGCTTTGTTCAGAGGAACACTGAAGCTTTCTTT. Its protein product is CASSFVQRNTEAFF.